The present TCR beta chain was sequenced within a study of blood T cell repertoires in COVID-19. The length of the CDR3 is 11 residues. The germline V gene encodes CDR1 SNHLY and CDR2 FYNNEI. Trimming pared 3 bases from V and 10 bases from J, leaving 7 bases between. In the original analysis: Amplification of reference gene primers was used by the study to estimate nucleated cell counts. Method: immunoSEQ multiplex PCR; TCRdb's copy keeps in-frame clones and lacks some. D and trimming were read from the DNA, whereas the V and J calls and clone size are those reported in that table. There are around 84,000 clones in the sample; about 68% occur only once, and around 5.8% lies in the top ten.

Material: peripheral blood. This chain connects TRBV2 to TRBJ2-1, with a possible D match to TRBD2 (6 bases). The sequence was obtained from a middle-aged man with active or convalescent COVID-19. CDR3 sequence (DNA): TGTGCCAGCAGTGACGCGGGGGAGCAGTTCTTC. Encoded protein: CASSDAGEQFF.